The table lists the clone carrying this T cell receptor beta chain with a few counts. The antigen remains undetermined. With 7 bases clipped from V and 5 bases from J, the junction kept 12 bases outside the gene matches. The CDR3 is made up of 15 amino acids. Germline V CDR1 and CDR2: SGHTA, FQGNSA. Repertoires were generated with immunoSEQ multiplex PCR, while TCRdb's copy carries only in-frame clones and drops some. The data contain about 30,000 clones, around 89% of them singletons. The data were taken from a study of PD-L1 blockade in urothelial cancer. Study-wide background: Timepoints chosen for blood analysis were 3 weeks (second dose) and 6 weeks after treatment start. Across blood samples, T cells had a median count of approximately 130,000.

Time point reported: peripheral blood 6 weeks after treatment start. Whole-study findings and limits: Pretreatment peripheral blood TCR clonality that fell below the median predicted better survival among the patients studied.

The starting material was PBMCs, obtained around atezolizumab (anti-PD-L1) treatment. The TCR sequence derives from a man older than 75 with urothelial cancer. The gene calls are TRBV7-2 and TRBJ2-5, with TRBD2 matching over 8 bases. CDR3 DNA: TGTGCCAGCACCTCCGGCGCGGGAGGTCGGGAGACCCAGTACTTC. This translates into CASTSGAGGRETQYF.